A selection of T cell receptor beta chains follows, all from one sample in a study of cytomegalovirus exposure and HLA in healthy donors. Profiling relied on immunoSEQ multiplex PCR, and the TCRdb table lists in-frame clones only, not all of them. This table holds some 130,000 clones, 80% found once. The sequencing input was PBMCs. The receptor source for this set is a male donor in good health and CMV-seronegative. CDR3s include the opening cysteine and the closing phenylalanine or tryptophan. The D gene is left open where the match is weak. Rows may omit the clone size; those that give it use once, few, many or a size class.

V	J	size	D	DNA	CDR3
TRBV7-2	TRBJ1-1	-	-	TGTGCCAGCAGCTCCAGGGGGAACACTGAAGCTTTCTTT	CASSSRGNTEAFF
TRBV7-9	TRBJ1-1	-	-	TGTTCCAGCAGCCCCCAGACAGGCCGTTCCACTGAAGCTTTCTTT	CSSSPQTGRSTEAFF
TRBV6-6	TRBJ1-2	-	TRBD1	TGTGCCAGCAGTTTGCCGACAGGGAACTATGGCTACACCTTC	CASSLPTGNYGYTF
TRBV30	TRBJ2-7	-	-	TGTGCCTGCGCAAGGCTCCGACATCTTCCCGAGCAGTACTTC	CACARLRHLPEQYF
TRBV5-4	TRBJ2-7	-	TRBD2	TGTGCCAGCAGCTTGGGGGGTCTAGCGGGACTCGACGAGCAGTACTTC	CASSLGGLAGLDEQYF
TRBV19	TRBJ1-1	-	-	TGTGCCAGTTTTACAGGGAGGGACACTGAAGCTTTCTTT	CASFTGRDTEAFF
TRBV27	TRBJ1-1	-	-	TGTGCCAGCAGTTCACCCGCCTGGCCCACTGAAGCTTTCTTT	CASSSPAWPTEAFF
TRBV5-6	TRBJ2-7	-	-	TGTGCCAGCAGCTTGATGAGCTCCTACGAGCAGTACTTC	CASSLMSSYEQYF
TRBV2	TRBJ2-7	-	TRBD1	TGTGCCAGCAGTGACAGGGGGCTTTCTTCCTACGAGCAGTACTTC	CASSDRGLSSYEQYF
TRBV11-2	TRBJ2-7	-	-	TGTGCCAGCAGCTTAGATATAAGTCGTCTCAGGGGCGAGCAGTACTTC	CASSLDISRLRGEQYF
TRBV2	TRBJ2-5	-	-	TGTGCCAGCAACAGGGATGAGACCCAGTACTTC	CASNRDETQYF
TRBV5-1	TRBJ2-2	-	TRBD2	TGCGCCAGCAGTTCCACTAGCGGGGGGAACACCGGGGAGCTGTTTTTT	CASSSTSGGNTGELFF
TRBV4-1	TRBJ1-3	-	-	TGCGCCAGCAGCCAGAAAACAGTGTCCTCTGGAAACACCATATATTTT	CASSQKTVSSGNTIYF
TRBV5-1	TRBJ2-7	once	-	TGCGCCAGCAGCTTGGTGGGCCCCGAGCAGTACTTC	CASSLVGPEQYF
TRBV5-4	TRBJ2-3	-	TRBD2	TGTGCCAGCAGCCTGGGACTAGCGGGGGTGACAGATACGCAGTATTTT	CASSLGLAGVTDTQYF
TRBV30	TRBJ2-7	-	TRBD1	TGTGCCTGCGACAGGGACGAGCAGTACTTC	CACDRDEQYF
TRBV2	TRBJ1-4	few	-	TGTGCCAGCAGCCAAACAAATGAAAAACTGTTTTTT	CASSQTNEKLFF
TRBV28	TRBJ2-5	-	-	TGTGCCAGCAGTTCGGCGGGAGAGACCCAGTACTTC	CASSSAGETQYF
TRBV5-4	TRBJ1-1	-	-	TGTGCCAGCAGCCTAGAGACAGGCCCTGAAGCTTTCTTT	CASSLETGPEAFF
TRBV27	TRBJ2-1	-	TRBD1	TGTGCCAGCAGACCACGGACAGGGGCCTACAATGAGCAGTTCTTC	CASRPRTGAYNEQFF
TRBV7-9	TRBJ2-7	-	TRBD2	TGTGCCAGCAGCTTGCGGACTAGCGGGAGGGGGTCCTACGAGCAGTACTTC	CASSLRTSGRGSYEQYF
TRBV7-9	TRBJ2-1	once	TRBD2	TGTGCCAGCAGCACAGAGCGGGGTGGCTACAATGAGCAGTTCTTC	CASSTERGGYNEQFF
TRBV11-2	TRBJ1-1	once	-	TGTGCCAGCAGCCTTACCTGGAGGGCGCGGGGGAACACTGAAGCTTTCTTT	CASSLTWRARGNTEAFF
TRBV5-1	TRBJ2-4	-	TRBD2	TGCGCCAGCAGCTGGCGGCGGGGGGCCTCGGGGGCCAAAAACATTCAGTACTTC	CASSWRRGASGAKNIQYF
TRBV6-6	TRBJ2-2	once	TRBD1	TGTGCCAGCGGAGGACAGGGGGAGACCGGGGAGCTGTTTTTT	CASGGQGETGELFF
TRBV6-4	TRBJ2-7	-	TRBD1	TGTGCCAGCAGTACAACCCCGGGACAGGGGGCACACGAGCAGTACTTC	CASSTTPGQGAHEQYF
TRBV15	TRBJ1-6	-	-	TGTGCCACCAGGGGGGGGAATTCACCCCTCCACTTT	CATRGGNSPLHF
TRBV9	TRBJ1-1	-	-	TGTGCCAGCAGCCCGACAGGGAACACTGAAGCTTTCTTT	CASSPTGNTEAFF
TRBV7-6	TRBJ1-1	-	-	TGTGCCAGCAGCGGAAACCCCCCTGGCCCCGAATTTAAGTACAGGGAGAACACTGAAGCTTTCTTT	CASSGNPPGPEFKYRENTEAFF
TRBV11-2	TRBJ1-1	few	TRBD1	TGTGCCAGCAGCTTAGATCCAGGGGGCCTGACTGAAGCTTTCTTT	CASSLDPGGLTEAFF
TRBV15	TRBJ1-1	once	-	TGTGCCATTCGAACAGGGAGTAACACTGAAGCTTTCTTT	CAIRTGSNTEAFF
TRBV28	TRBJ1-2	-	-	TGTGCCAGCCTGGAGCGCCCGTATGGCTACACCTTC	CASLERPYGYTF
TRBV9	TRBJ2-4	few	TRBD1	TGTGCCAGCAGCCCCCGGACAGGGGATGCCATTCAGTACTTC	CASSPRTGDAIQYF
TRBV7-9	TRBJ1-1	-	-	TGTGCCAGCAGCCCTGATCCTATGAACACTGAAGCTTTCTTT	CASSPDPMNTEAFF
TRBV7-6	TRBJ2-5	-	-	TGTGCCAGCAGCTTAGGGTACCAGGGGCGGTGGGAGACCCAGTACTTC	CASSLGYQGRWETQYF
TRBV6-1	TRBJ1-3	-	-	TGTGCCAGCAGTGACACTTGGGGGGGGGACTCTGGAAACACCATATATTTT	CASSDTWGGDSGNTIYF
TRBV27	TRBJ2-6	-	-	TGTGCCAGCAGTTTACTTACAGGGTCCGGGGCCAACGGCCTGACTTTC	CASSLLTGSGANGLTF
TRBV6-4	TRBJ1-2	-	-	TGTGCCAGCAGTCCCGGGGAAAACTATGGCTACACCTTC	CASSPGENYGYTF
TRBV7-3	TRBJ2-1	-	TRBD1	TGTGCCAGCACGCCGGGACAGGGAAATGAGCAGTTCTTC	CASTPGQGNEQFF